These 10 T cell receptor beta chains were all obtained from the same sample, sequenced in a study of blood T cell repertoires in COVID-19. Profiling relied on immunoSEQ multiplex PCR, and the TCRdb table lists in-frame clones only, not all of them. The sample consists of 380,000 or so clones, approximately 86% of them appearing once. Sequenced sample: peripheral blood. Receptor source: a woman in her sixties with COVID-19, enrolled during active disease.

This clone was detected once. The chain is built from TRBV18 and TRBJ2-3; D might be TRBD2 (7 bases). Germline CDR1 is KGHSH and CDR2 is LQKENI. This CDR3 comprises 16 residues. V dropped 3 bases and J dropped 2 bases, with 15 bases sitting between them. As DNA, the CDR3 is TGTGCCAGCTCACCGGGGGGGCCTTTTAACACAGATACGCAGTATTTT. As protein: CASSPGGPFNTDTQYF.

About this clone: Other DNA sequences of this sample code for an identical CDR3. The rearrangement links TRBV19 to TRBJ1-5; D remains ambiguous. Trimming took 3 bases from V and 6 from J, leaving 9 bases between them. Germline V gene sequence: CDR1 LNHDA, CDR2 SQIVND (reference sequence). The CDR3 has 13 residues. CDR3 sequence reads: CASSISGSQPQHF. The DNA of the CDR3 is TGTGCCAGTAGTATCTCGGGGTCTCAGCCCCAGCATTTT.

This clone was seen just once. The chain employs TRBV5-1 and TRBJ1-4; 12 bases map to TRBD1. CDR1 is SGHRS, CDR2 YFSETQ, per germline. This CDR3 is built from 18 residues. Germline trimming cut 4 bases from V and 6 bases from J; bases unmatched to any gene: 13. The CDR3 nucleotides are TGCGCCAGCAGCCCCGACCGGGACAGGGGGCGCTTAGATGAAAAACTGTTTTTT. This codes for CASSPDRDRGRLDEKLFF.

CDR3 sequence reads: CASSQQANYGYTF. In DNA form, the CDR3 reads TGTGCCAGCAGCCAGCAGGCGAACTATGGCTACACCTTC. This rearrangement joins TRBV5-8 to TRBJ1-2; D gene unclear. Germline CDR1 reads SGHTS; CDR2 reads YDEGEE. The CDR3 has 13 amino acids. Between the trimmed V and J ends, which lost 4 bases and 2 bases, there was a span of 9 bases. Full variable domain (rest looked up from reference TRBV5-8 and TRBJ1-2): EAGVTQSPTHLIKTRGQQATLRCSPISGHTSVYWYQQALGLGLQFLLWYDEGEERNRGNFPPRFSGRQFPNYSSELNVNALELEDSALYLCASSQQANYGYTFGSGTRLTVV.

In nucleotides, the CDR3 is TGTGCCATCAGTGAGAGGGAGACTGGAAACACCATATATTTT. As protein: CAISERETGNTIYF. The V gene is TRBV10-3, the J gene TRBJ1-3; D remains unclear. Germline CDR1 reads ENHRY; CDR2 reads SYGVKD. Trimming pared 2 bases from V and 2 bases from J, leaving 7 bases between. The CDR3 sequence is 14 residues long.

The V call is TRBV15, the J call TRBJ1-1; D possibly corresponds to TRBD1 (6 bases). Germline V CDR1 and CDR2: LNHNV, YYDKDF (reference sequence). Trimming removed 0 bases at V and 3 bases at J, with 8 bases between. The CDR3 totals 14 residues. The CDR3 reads CATSRDGGDTEAFF. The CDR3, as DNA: TGTGCCACCAGCAGAGATGGGGGCGACACTGAAGCTTTCTTT.

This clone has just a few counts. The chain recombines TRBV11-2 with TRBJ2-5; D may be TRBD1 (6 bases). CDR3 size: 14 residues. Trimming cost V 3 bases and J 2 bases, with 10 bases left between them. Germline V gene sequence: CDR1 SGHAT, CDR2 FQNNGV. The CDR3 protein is CASSFGTPQETQYF. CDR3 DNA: TGTGCCAGCAGCTTCGGGACACCTCAAGAGACCCAGTACTTC.

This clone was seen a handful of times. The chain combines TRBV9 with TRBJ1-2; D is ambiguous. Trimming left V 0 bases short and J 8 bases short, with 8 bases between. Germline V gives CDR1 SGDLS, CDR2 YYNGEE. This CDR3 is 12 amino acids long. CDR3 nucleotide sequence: TGTGCCAGCAGCGTAGACGAGGGAGGCTACACCTTC. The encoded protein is CASSVDEGGYTF.

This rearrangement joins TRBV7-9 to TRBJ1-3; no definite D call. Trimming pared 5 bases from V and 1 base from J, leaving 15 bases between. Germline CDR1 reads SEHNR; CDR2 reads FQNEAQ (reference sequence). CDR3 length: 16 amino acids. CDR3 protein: CASSPRLSTSGNTIYF. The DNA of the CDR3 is TGTGCCAGCAGCCCCCGACTGAGTACTTCTGGAAACACCATATATTTT.

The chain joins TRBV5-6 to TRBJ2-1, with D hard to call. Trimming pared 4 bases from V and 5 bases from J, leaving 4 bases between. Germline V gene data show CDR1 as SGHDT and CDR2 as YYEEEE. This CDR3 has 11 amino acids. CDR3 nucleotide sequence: TGTGCCAGCAGCCAGAACAATGAGCAGTTCTTC. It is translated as CASSQNNEQFF.